The 3 T cell receptor beta chains below were found in one sample sequenced in a study of prognosis after radiotherapy for stage I lung cancer. Starting from genomic DNA, TCR beta CDR3 was amplified through two-round multiplex PCR. With primers specific to each TRBV and TRBJ gene, the first-round PCR was performed. TCRdb re-analysed the multiplex PCR reads in MiXCR, keeping a single row per CDR3 protein. Counted here are some 60,000 distinct CDR3 sequences, approximately 26% occurring once; the ten biggest clones make up about 7.5%. This specimen was PBMCs, taken before or after stereotactic body radiation therapy (not recorded which). These receptors all stem from a donor over 45 with non-small cell lung cancer.

In this sample, this clonotype turned up many times. The genes are TRBV4-2 and TRBJ1-3; D is uncertain. The V and J ends lost 2 bases and 0 bases respectively, with 14 bases between them. Germline assignment: CDR1 LGHNA and CDR2 YNFKEQ. The CDR3 sequence is 17 residues long. CDR3 nucleotides: TGTGCCAGCAGCCAAAGTTCTTGGGGAATCTCTGGAAACACCATATATTTT. Translation: CASSQSSWGISGNTIYF.

Ten or more counts support this clonotype. The V call is TRBV20-1, the J call TRBJ2-7; the D gene is possibly TRBD1 (7 bases). This CDR3 comprises 14 residues. Germline V gives CDR1 DFQATT, CDR2 SNEGSKA (reference sequence). Trimming removed 8 bases at V and 1 base at J, with 18 bases between. The CDR3 region has the DNA TGCAGTTCCCAGAGGGGGGACAGTTCCTACGAGCAGTACTTC. Translating gives CSSQRGDSSYEQYF.

This clonotype was seen many times. The gene calls are TRBV2 and TRBJ2-7; tentatively, D is TRBD2 (5 bases). CDR3 length equals 13 residues. Germline loops: CDR1 SNHLY, CDR2 FYNNEI. V lost 6 bases and J lost 0, with 9 bases in between. The CDR3 DNA is TGTGCCAGCAGGGAACTAGTCTCCTACGAGCAGTACTTC. The encoded protein is CASRELVSYEQYF.